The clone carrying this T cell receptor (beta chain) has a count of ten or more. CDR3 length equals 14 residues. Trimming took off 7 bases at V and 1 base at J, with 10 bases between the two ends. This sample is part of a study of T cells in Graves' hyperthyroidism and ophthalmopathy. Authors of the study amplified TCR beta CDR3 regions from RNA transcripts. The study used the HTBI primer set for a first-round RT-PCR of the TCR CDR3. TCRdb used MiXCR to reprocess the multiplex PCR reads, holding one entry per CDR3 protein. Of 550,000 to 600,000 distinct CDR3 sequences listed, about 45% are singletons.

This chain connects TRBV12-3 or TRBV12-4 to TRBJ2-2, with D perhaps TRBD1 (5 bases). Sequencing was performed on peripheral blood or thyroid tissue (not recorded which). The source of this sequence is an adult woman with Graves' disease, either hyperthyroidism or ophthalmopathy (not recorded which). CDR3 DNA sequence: TGTGCCAGCACCGATACAGGGAACACCGGGGAGCTGTTTTTT. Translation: CASTDTGNTGELFF.